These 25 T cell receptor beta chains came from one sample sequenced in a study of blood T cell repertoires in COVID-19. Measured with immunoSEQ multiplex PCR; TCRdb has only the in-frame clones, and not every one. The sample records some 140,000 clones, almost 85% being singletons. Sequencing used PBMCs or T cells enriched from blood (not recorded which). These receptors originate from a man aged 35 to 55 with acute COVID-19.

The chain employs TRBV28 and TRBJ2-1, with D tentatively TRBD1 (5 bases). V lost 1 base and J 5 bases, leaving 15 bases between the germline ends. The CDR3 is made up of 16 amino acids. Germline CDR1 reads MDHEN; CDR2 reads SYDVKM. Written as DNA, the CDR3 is TGTGCCAGCAGTTTATCCCGGCAGGGTCGGCACAATGAGCAGTTCTTC. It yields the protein CASSLSRQGRHNEQFF.

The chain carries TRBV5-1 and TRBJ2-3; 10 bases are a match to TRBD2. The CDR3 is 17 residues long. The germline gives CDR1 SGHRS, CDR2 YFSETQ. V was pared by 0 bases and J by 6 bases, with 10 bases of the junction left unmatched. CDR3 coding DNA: TGCGCCAGCAGCTTGGAAGATAGCGGGGGGTCGGTGGATACGCAGTATTTT. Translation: CASSLEDSGGSVDTQYF.

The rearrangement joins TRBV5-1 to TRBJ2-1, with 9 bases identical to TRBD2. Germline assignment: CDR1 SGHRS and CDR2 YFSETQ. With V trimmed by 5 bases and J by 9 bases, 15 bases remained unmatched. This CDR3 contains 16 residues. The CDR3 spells CASSGSGGLAGGEQFF. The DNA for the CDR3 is TGCGCCAGCAGTGGTAGCGGGGGACTGGCTGGGGGTGAGCAGTTCTTC. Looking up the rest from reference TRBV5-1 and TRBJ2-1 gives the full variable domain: KAGVTQTPRYLIKTRGQQVTLSCSPISGHRSVSWYQQTPGQGLQFLFEYFSETQRNKGNFPGRFSGRQFSNSRSEMNVSTLELGDSALYLCASSGSGGLAGGEQFFGPGTRLTVL.

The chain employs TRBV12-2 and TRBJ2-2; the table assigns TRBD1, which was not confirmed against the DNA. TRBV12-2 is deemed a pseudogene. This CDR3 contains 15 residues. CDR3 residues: CASRSDRSNTGELFF. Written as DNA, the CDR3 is TGTGCAAGTCGTTCGGACAGGAGCAACACCGGGGAGCTGTTTTTT.

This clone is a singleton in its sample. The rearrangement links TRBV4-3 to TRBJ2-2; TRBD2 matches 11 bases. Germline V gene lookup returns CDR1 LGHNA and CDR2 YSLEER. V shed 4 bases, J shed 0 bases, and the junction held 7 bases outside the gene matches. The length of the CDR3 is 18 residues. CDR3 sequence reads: CASSLAPLAGANTGELFF. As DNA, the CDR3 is TGCGCCAGCAGCCTCGCTCCACTAGCGGGGGCGAACACCGGGGAGCTGTTTTTT.

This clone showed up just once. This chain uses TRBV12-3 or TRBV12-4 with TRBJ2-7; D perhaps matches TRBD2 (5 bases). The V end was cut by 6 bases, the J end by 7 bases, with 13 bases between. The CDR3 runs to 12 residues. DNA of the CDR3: TGTGCCAGCAGGTATGGGGAGCAAGAGCAGTACTTC. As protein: CASRYGEQEQYF.

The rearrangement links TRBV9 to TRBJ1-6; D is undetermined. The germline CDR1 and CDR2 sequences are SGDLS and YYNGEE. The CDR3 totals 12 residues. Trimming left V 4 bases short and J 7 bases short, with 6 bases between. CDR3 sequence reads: CASSPQNSPLHF. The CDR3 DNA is TGTGCCAGCAGCCCCCAAAATTCACCCCTCCACTTT.

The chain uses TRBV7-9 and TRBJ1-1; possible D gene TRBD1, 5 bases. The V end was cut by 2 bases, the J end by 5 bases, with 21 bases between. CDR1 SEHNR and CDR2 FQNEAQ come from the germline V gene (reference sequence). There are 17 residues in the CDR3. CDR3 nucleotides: TGTGCCAGCAGCTTAAATCCCCCGGCCAGGGCGAGAACTGAAGCTTTCTTT. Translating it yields CASSLNPPARARTEAFF.

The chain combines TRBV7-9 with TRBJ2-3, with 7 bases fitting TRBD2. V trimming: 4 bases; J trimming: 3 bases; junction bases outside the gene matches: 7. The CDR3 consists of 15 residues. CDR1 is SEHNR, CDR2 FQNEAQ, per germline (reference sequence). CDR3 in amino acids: CASSSGGRGTDTQYF. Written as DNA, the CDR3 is TGTGCCAGCAGCTCGGGCGGGAGAGGAACAGATACGCAGTATTTT. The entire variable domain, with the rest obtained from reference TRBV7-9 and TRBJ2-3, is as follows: DTGVSQNPRHKITKRGQNVTFRCDPISEHNRLYWYRQTLGQGPEFLTYFQNEAQLEKSRLLSDRFSAERPKGSFSTLEIQRTEQGDSAMYLCASSSGGRGTDTQYFGPGTRLTVL.

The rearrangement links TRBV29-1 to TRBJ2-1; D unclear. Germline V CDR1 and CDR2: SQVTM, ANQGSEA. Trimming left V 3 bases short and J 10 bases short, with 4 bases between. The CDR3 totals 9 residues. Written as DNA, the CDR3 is TGCAGCGTTGAGACAGAGCAGTTCTTC. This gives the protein CSVETEQFF.

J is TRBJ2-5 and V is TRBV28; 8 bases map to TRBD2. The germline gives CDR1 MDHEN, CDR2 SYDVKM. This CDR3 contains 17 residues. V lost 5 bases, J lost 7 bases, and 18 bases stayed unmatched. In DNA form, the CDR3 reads TGTGCCAGCAGTCCTCGTCAGTTGGCGGGGGGCTATCCGACCCAGTACTTC. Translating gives CASSPRQLAGGYPTQYF.

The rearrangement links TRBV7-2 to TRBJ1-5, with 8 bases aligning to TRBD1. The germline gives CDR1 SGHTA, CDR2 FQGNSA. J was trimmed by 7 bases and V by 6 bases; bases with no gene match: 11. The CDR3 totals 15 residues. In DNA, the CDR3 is TGTGCCAGCAGTTCCGGGACAGGCTCTGGGCAGCCCCAGCATTTT. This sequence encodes CASSSGTGSGQPQHF.

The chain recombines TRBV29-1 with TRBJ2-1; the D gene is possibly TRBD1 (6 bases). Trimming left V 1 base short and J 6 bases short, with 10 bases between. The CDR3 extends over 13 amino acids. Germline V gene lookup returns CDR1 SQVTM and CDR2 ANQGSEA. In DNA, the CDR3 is TGCAGCGTTGAAGCTCAGGGGATCAATGAGCAGTTCTTC. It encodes CSVEAQGINEQFF.

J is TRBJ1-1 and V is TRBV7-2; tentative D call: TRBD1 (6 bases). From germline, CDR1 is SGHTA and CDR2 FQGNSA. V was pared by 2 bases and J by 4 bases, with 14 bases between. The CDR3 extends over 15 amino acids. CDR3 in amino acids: CASSLSGQPFTEAFF. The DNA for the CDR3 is TGTGCCAGCAGCTTATCGGGACAACCATTCACTGAAGCTTTCTTT.

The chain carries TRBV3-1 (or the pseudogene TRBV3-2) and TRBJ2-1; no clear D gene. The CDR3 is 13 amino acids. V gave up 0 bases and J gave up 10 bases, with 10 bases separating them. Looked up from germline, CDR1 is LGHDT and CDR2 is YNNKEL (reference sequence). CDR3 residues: CASSQDPRWEQFF. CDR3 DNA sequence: TGTGCCAGCAGCCAAGATCCGCGCTGGGAGCAGTTCTTC.

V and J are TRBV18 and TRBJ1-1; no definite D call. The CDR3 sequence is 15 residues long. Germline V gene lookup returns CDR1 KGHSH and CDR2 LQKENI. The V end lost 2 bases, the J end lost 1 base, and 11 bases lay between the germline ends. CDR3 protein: CASSPDQVGNTEAFF. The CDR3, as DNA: TGTGCCAGCTCACCAGATCAGGTCGGGAACACTGAAGCTTTCTTT.

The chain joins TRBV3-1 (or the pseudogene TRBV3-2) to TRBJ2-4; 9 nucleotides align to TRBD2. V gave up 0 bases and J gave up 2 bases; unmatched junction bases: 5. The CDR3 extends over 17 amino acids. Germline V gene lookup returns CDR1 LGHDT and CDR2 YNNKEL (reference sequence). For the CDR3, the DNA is TGTGCCAGCAGCCAAGATAGGCGGGAGGGCCCCAAAAACATTCAGTACTTC. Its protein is CASSQDRREGPKNIQYF.

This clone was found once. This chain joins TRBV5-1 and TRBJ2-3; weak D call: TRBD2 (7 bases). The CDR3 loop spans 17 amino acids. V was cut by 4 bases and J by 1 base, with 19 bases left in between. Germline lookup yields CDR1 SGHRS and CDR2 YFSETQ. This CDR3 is CASSPPGAGVGTDTQYF. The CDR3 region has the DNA TGCGCCAGCAGCCCCCCAGGGGCGGGAGTGGGCACAGATACGCAGTATTTT. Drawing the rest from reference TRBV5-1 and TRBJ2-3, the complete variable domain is KAGVTQTPRYLIKTRGQQVTLSCSPISGHRSVSWYQQTPGQGLQFLFEYFSETQRNKGNFPGRFSGRQFSNSRSEMNVSTLELGDSALYLCASSPPGAGVGTDTQYFGPGTRLTVL.

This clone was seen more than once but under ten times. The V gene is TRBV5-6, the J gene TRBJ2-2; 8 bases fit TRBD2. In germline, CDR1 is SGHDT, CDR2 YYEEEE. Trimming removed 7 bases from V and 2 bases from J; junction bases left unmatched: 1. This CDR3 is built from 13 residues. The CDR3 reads CASRTSNTGELFF. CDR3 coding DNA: TGTGCCAGCCGGACTAGCAACACCGGGGAGCTGTTTTTT.

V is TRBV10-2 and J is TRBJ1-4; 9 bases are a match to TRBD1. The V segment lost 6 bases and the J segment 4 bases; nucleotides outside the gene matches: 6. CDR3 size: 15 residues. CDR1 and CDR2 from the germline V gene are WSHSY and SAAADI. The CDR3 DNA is TGCGCCAGCAGGAGGGGGACAGGGTTTAATGAAAAACTGTTTTTT. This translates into CASRRGTGFNEKLFF.

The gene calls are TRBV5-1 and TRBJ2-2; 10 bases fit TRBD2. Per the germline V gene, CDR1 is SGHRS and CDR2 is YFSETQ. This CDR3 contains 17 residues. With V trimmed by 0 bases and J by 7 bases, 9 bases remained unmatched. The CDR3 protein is CASSLEEAGGPVGELFF. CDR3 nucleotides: TGCGCCAGCAGCTTGGAAGAAGCGGGGGGGCCGGTCGGGGAGCTGTTTTTT.

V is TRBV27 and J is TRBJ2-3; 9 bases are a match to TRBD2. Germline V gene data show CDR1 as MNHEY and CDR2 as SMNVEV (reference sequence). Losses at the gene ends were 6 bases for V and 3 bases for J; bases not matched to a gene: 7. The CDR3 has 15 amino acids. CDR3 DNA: TGTGCCAGCAGCAAATTAGCGGGGGAGACAGATACGCAGTATTTT. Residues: CASSKLAGETDTQYF.

CDR3 residues: CASSRGIDGYTF. CDR3 bases: TGTGCCAGCAGCCGCGGGATAGATGGCTACACCTTC. The chain recombines TRBV11-2 with TRBJ1-2; D remains ambiguous. This CDR3 has 12 amino acids. Trimming pared 5 bases from V and 6 bases from J, leaving 10 bases between. Germline lookup yields CDR1 SGHAT and CDR2 FQNNGV.

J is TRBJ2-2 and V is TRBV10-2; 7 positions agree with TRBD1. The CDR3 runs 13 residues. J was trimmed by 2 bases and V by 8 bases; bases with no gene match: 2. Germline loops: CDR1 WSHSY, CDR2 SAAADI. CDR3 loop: CASGQENTGELFF. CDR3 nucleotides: TGCGCCAGCGGACAGGAAAACACCGGGGAGCTGTTTTTT.

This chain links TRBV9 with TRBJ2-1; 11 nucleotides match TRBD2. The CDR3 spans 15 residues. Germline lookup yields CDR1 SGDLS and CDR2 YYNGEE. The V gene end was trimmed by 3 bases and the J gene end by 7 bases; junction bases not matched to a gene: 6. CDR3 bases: TGTGCCAGCAGCGCGGGGCCTAGCGGGAGGAATGAGCAGTTCTTC. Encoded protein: CASSAGPSGRNEQFF.